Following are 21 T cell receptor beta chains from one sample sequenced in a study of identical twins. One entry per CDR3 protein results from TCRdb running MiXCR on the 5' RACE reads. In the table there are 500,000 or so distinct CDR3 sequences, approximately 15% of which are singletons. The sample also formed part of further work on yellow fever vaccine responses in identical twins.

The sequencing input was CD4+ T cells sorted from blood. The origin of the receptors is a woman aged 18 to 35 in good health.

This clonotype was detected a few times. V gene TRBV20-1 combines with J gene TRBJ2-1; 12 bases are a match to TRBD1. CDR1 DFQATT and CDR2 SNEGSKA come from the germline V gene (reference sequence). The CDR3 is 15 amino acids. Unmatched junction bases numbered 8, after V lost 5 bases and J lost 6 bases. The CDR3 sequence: CSARDRGRGINEQFF. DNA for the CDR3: TGCAGTGCTCGGGACAGGGGGCGAGGTATCAATGAGCAGTTCTTC.

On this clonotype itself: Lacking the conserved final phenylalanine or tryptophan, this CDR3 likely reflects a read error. CDR3 protein: CASSLGGAPHNEQFL. The CDR3 DNA follows: TGTGCCAGCAGCTTGGGGGGGGCGCCCCACAATGAGCAGTTCCTC. The chain joins TRBV9 to TRBJ2-1; tentatively, D is TRBD2 (7 bases). The CDR3 length is 15 residues. Trimming pared 4 bases from V and 5 bases from J, leaving 16 bases between. Germline-derived CDR1 and CDR2 are SGDLS and YYNGEE.

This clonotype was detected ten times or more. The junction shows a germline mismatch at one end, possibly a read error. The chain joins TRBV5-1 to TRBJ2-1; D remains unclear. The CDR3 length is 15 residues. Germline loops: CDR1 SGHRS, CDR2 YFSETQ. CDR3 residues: CASSLSGGAYNEQFF. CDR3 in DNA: TGTGCCAGCAGCCTCTCGGGTGGTGCCTACAATGAGCAGTTCTTC.

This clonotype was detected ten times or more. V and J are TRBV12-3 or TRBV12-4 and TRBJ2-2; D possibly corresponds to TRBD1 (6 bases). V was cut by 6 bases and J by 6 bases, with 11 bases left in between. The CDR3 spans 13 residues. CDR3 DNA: TGTGCCAGCAGGGTGGACAGTTCCGGGGAGCTGTTTTTT. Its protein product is CASRVDSSGELFF.

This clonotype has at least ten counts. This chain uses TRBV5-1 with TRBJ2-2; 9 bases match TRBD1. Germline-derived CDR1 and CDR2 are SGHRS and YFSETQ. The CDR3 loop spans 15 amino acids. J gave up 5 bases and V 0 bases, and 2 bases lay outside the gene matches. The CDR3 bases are TGCGCCAGCAGCTTGGGGACAGGGGAGACCGGGGAGCTGTTTTTT. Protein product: CASSLGTGETGELFF.

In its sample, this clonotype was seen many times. The CDR3 loop is CASSLRTGPKNYGYTF. DNA for the CDR3: TGTGCCAGCAGTCTGCGGACAGGGCCTAAAAACTATGGCTACACCTTC. The J gene is TRBJ1-2, the V gene TRBV12-3 or TRBV12-4, with TRBD1 matching over 8 bases. This CDR3 region has 16 residues. The V gene end was trimmed by 5 bases and the J gene end by 2 bases; junction bases not matched to a gene: 10.

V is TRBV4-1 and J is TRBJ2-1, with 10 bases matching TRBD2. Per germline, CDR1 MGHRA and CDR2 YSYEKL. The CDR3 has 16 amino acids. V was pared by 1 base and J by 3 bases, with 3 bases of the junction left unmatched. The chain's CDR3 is CASSQVRTSGYNEQFF. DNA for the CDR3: TGCGCCAGCAGCCAAGTGAGGACTAGCGGCTACAATGAGCAGTTCTTC.

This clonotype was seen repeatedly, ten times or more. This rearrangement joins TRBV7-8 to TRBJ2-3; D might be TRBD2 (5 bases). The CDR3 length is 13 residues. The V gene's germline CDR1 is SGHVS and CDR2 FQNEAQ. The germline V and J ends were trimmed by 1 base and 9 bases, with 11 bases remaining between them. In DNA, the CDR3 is TGTGCCAGCAGCTTAGGGGAGAAAGCAACGCAGTATTTT. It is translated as CASSLGEKATQYF.

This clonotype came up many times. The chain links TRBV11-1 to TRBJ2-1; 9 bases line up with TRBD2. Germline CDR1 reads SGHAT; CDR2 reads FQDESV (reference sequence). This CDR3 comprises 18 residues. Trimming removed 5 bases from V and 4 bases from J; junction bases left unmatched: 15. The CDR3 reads CASSPDPPGLAVYNEQFF. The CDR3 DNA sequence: TGTGCCAGCAGCCCCGACCCTCCGGGACTAGCAGTTTACAATGAGCAGTTCTTC. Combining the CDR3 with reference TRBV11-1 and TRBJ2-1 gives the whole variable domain EAEVAQSPRYKITEKSQAVAFWCDPISGHATLYWYRQILGQGPELLVQFQDESVVDDSQLPKDRFSAERLKGVDSTLKIQPAELGDSAMYLCASSPDPPGLAVYNEQFFGPGTRLTVL.

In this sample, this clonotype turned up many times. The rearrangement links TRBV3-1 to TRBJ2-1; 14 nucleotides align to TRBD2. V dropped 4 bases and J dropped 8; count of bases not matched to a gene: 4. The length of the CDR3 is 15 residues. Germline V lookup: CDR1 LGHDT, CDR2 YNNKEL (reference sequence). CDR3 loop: CASSPGTSGSYEQFF. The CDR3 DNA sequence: TGTGCCAGCAGCCCCGGGACTAGCGGGAGTTATGAGCAGTTCTTC.

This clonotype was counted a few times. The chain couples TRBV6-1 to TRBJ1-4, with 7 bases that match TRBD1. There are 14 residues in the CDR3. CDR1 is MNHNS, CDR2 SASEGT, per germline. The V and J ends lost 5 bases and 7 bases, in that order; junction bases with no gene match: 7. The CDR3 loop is CASSQTGLGEKLFF. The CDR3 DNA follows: TGTGCCAGCAGTCAGACAGGGCTTGGTGAAAAACTGTTTTTT.

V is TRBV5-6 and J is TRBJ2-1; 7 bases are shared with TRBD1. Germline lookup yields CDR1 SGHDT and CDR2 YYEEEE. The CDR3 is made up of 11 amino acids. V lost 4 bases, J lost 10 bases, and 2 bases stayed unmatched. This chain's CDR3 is CASSKTGEQFF. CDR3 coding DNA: TGTGCCAGCAGCAAGACAGGGGAGCAGTTCTTC.

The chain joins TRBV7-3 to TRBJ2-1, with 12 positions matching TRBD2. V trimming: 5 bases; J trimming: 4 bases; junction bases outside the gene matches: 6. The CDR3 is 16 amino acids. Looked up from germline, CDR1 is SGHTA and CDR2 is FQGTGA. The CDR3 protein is CASSTALAGGYNEQFF. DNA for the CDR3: TGTGCCAGCAGCACCGCACTAGCGGGGGGTTACAATGAGCAGTTCTTC. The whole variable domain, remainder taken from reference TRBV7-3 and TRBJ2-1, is GAGVSQTPSNKVTEKGKYVELRCDPISGHTALYWYRQSLGQGPEFLIYFQGTGAADDSGLPNDRFFAVRPEGSVSTLKIQRTERGDSAVYLCASSTALAGGYNEQFFGPGTRLTVL.

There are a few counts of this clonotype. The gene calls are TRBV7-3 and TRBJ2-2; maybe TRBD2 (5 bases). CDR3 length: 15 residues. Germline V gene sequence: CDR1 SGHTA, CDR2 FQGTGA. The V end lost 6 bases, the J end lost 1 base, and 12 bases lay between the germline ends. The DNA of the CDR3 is TGTGCCAGCAGGCTCAGCGGATTGAACACCGGGGAGCTGTTTTTT. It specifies CASRLSGLNTGELFF.

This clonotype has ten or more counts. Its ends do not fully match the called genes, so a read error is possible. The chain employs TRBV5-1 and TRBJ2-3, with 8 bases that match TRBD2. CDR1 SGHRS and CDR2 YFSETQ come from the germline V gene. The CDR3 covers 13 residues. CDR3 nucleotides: TGTGCCAGCAGCCTGGGACTAGCAGATACGCAGTATTTT. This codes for CASSLGLADTQYF.

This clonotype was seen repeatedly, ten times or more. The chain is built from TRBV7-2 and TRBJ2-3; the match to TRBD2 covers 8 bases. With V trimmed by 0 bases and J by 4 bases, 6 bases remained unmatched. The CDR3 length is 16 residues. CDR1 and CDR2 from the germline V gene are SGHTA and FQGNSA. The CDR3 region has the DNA TGTGCCAGCAGCTTAGCAGGGCGGGAGGAATCAGATACGCAGTATTTT. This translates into CASSLAGREESDTQYF.

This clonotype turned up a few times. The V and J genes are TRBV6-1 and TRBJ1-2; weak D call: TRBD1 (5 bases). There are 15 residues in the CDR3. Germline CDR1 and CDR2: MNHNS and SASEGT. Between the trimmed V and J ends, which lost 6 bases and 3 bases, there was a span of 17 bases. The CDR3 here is CASRFTGTAYYGYTF. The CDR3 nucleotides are TGTGCCAGCAGATTCACCGGGACCGCTTACTATGGCTACACCTTC.

CDR3 residues: CAISLGQGVGEQYF. The CDR3 DNA reads TGTGCCATCAGTTTGGGACAGGGCGTGGGAGAGCAGTACTTC. V gene TRBV10-3 combines with J gene TRBJ2-7; 9 nucleotides agree with TRBD1. J lost 7 bases, V lost 5 bases, and 9 bases had no gene match. Germline CDR1 and CDR2: ENHRY and SYGVKD. This CDR3 comprises 14 residues.

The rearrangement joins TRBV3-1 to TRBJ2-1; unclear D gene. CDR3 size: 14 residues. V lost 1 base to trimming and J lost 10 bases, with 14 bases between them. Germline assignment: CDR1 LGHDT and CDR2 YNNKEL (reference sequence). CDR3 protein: CASSQVRSSDEQFF. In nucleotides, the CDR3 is TGTGCCAGCAGCCAAGTCCGGTCCTCCGACGAGCAGTTCTTC.

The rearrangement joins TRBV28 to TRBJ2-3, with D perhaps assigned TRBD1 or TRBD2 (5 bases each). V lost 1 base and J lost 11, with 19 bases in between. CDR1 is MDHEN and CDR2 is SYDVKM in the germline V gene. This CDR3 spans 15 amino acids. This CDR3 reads CASSLSFKARGGQYF. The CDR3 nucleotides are TGTGCCAGCAGTTTATCCTTCAAGGCCCGTGGGGGGCAGTATTTT.

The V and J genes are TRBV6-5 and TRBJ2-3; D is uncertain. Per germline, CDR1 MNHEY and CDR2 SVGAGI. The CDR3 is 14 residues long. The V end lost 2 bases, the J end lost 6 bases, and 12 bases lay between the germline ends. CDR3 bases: TGTGCCAGCAGTTACCCATCCGGTGGGGATACGCAGTATTTT. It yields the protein CASSYPSGGDTQYF.